These 17 T cell receptor beta chains share one sample of origin, sequenced in a study of cytomegalovirus exposure and HLA in healthy donors. 60 Vbeta and 13 Jbeta primers were used in PCR. TCRdb's table, derived via immunoSEQ multiplex PCR, lists solely in-frame clones and lacks some. The repertoire holds about 180,000 clones, with around four fifths as singletons. Material for sequencing was PBMCs. The origin of the receptors is a man between 18 and 29 years old in good health and CMV-seronegative.

This clone occurred once. The chain joins TRBV11-3 to TRBJ2-7; D unresolved. V lost 2 bases and J lost 2, with 10 bases in between. The CDR3 covers 14 residues. Germline loops: CDR1 SGHNT, CDR2 YENEEA. The CDR3 is CASSLLTETYEQYF. CDR3 coding DNA: TGTGCCAGCAGCTTACTCACAGAAACCTACGAGCAGTACTTC.

V and J are TRBV11-2 and TRBJ2-6, with 10 bases fitting TRBD2. With V trimmed by 5 bases and J by 0 bases, 7 bases remained unmatched. CDR3 length: 18 residues. Germline V gives CDR1 SGHAT, CDR2 FQNNGV. The CDR3 spells CASSASSGGRSGANVLTF. The CDR3 DNA reads as TGTGCCAGCAGCGCATCTAGCGGGGGACGCTCTGGGGCCAACGTCCTGACTTTC.

The chain couples TRBV12-1 to TRBJ2-5; whether TRBD2, the table's D call, matches the DNA was not checked. TRBV12-1 is shown as a pseudogene. The CDR3 has 22 residues. The CDR3 reads CASSSRRGGLAGALGLEETQYF. As DNA, the CDR3 is TGTGCCAGCAGCTCCCGTAGGGGGGGGCTAGCGGGGGCTTTGGGGTTGGAAGAGACCCAGTACTTC.

The CDR3 sequence is CASSERGLAGDTQYF. CDR3 coding DNA: TGTGCCAGCAGTGAAAGGGGACTAGCGGGAGATACGCAGTATTTT. V and J are TRBV6-1 and TRBJ2-3, with 12 bases identical to TRBD2. This CDR3 spans 15 amino acids. With 2 bases clipped from V and 5 bases from J, the junction kept 2 bases outside the gene matches. Germline V gives CDR1 MNHNS, CDR2 SASEGT.

The chain is built from TRBV19 and TRBJ2-1; TRBD2 agrees at 11 bases. V was pared by 3 bases and J by 9 bases, with 4 bases of the junction left unmatched. The CDR3 loop spans 14 amino acids. From germline, CDR1 is LNHDA and CDR2 SQIVND (reference sequence). CDR3 region: CASSMLAGGGEQFF. The CDR3 coding sequence is TGTGCCAGTAGTATGCTAGCGGGGGGAGGTGAGCAGTTCTTC. Full variable domain (remainder filled in from reference TRBV19 and TRBJ2-1): DGGITQSPKYLFRKEGQNVTLSCEQNLNHDAMYWYRQDPGQGLRLIYYSQIVNDFQKGDIAEGYSVSREKKESFPLTVTSAQKNPTAFYLCASSMLAGGGEQFFGPGTRLTVL.

This clone was seen only a few times. V is TRBV5-4 and J is TRBJ1-4; TRBD1 aligns across 8 bases. The V gene end was trimmed by 4 bases and the J gene end by 8 bases; junction bases not matched to a gene: 7. Germline V gene sequence: CDR1 SGHNT, CDR2 YYREEE (reference sequence). The CDR3 has 14 residues. The DNA of the CDR3 is TGTGCCAGCAGCCGAGGACAGGGAGGCGAAAAACTGTTTTTT. Amino acids: CASSRGQGGEKLFF.

In DNA, the CDR3 is TGCAGCGCGCTGGGGGCAGGGTCTTCTCCAACTGAAGCTTTCTTT. Protein: CSALGAGSSPTEAFF. The genes are TRBV29-1 and TRBJ1-1, with D possibly TRBD1 on 6 matching bases. Per the germline V gene, CDR1 is SQVTM and CDR2 is ANQGSEA. This CDR3 region has 15 residues. The V end lost 7 bases, the J end lost 5 bases, and 23 bases lay between the germline ends.

The count of this clone is one. CDR3 bases: TGTGCCAGTAGTATAGTCCCAGGGGGCACTGAAGCTTTCTTT. This codes for CASSIVPGGTEAFF. The rearrangement uses TRBV19 and TRBJ1-1, with 7 bases matching TRBD1. With V trimmed by 1 base and J by 4 bases, 3 bases remained unmatched. Per germline, CDR1 LNHDA and CDR2 SQIVND (reference sequence). The CDR3 loop spans 14 amino acids.

The chain uses TRBV11-2 and TRBJ2-7; 7 nucleotides align to TRBD1. Looked up from germline, CDR1 is SGHAT and CDR2 is FQNNGV. J lost 2 bases, V lost 5 bases, and 9 bases had no gene match. The CDR3 is 15 amino acids. The CDR3 DNA reads as TGTGCCAGCAGCCCCCGACAGGGTTTCGCCTACGAGCAGTACTTC. Translated: CASSPRQGFAYEQYF.

V usage is TRBV5-5 and J usage is TRBJ2-7; the D is unclear. Germline CDR1 is SGHKS and CDR2 is YYEKEE (reference sequence). The CDR3 has 11 residues. V was clipped by 4 bases and J by 4 bases, with 6 bases between them. The CDR3 sequence is CASSISYEQYF. In DNA, the CDR3 is TGTGCCAGCAGCATCTCTTACGAGCAGTACTTC. Full variable domain (rest looked up from reference TRBV5-5 and TRBJ2-7): DAGVTQSPTHLIKTRGQQVTLRCSPISGHKSVSWYQQVLGQGPQFIFQYYEKEERGRGNFPDRFSARQFPNYSSELNVNALLLGDSALYLCASSISYEQYFGPGTRLTVT.

The chain carries TRBV4-1 and TRBJ2-1; D is perhaps TRBD2 (7 bases). The CDR3 length is 15 residues. Looked up from germline, CDR1 is MGHRA and CDR2 is YSYEKL. With 6 bases removed from V and 5 bases from J, the gap between germline ends came to 17 bases. The CDR3 DNA is TGCGCCAGCAGTGACGGACTAGGGGGGAACAATGAGCAGTTCTTC. Protein: CASSDGLGGNNEQFF.

The chain carries TRBV29-1 and TRBJ1-1; tentatively, D is TRBD1 (6 bases). In germline, CDR1 is SQVTM, CDR2 ANQGSEA. Trimming took off 5 bases at V and 3 bases at J, with 16 bases between the two ends. The CDR3 has 14 amino acids. CDR3 nucleotides: TGCAGCGTTACTTTTATGGGGGCCGACACTGAAGCTTTCTTT. It is translated as CSVTFMGADTEAFF.

This clone was observed a few times. The J gene is TRBJ1-2, the V gene TRBV7-8; TRBD1 aligns across 8 bases. This CDR3 region has 16 residues. The germline V gene encodes CDR1 SGHVS and CDR2 FQNEAQ. The trim removed 1 base at V and 6 bases at J, leaving 10 bases unmatched. In nucleotides, the CDR3 is TGTGCCAGCAGCTTAGTCCCCCTCGGGACAGGAGATGGCTACACCTTC. This codes for CASSLVPLGTGDGYTF.

This clone was seen only once. The rearrangement joins TRBV7-9 to TRBJ2-3; D is possibly TRBD2 (7 bases). The CDR3 totals 15 residues. V gave up 10 bases and J gave up 6 bases, with 23 bases separating them. The germline V gene encodes CDR1 SEHNR and CDR2 FQNEAQ (reference sequence). Here the CDR3 reads CATTQTGGPGDTQYF. The CDR3 coding sequence is TGTGCCACGACTCAGACCGGGGGGCCCGGGGATACGCAGTATTTT. Full variable domain (rest looked up from reference TRBV7-9 and TRBJ2-3): DTGVSQNPRHKITKRGQNVTFRCDPISEHNRLYWYRQTLGQGPEFLTYFQNEAQLEKSRLLSDRFSAERPKGSFSTLEIQRTEQGDSAMYLCATTQTGGPGDTQYFGPGTRLTVL.

The chain uses TRBV21-1 and TRBJ1-2. TRBV21-1 is reported as a pseudogene. The CDR3 consists of 16 residues. The CDR3 DNA reads as TGTGCCAGCAGCAAAGTAATGGGACTAGGGGTGGATGGCTACACCTTC. This codes for CASSKVMGLGVDGYTF.

The V call is TRBV5-1, the J call TRBJ2-7, with D tentatively TRBD1 (6 bases). Looked up from germline, CDR1 is SGHRS and CDR2 is YFSETQ. CDR3 length: 14 residues. V lost 3 bases, J lost 2 bases, and 12 bases lay in between. Here the CDR3 reads CASSYRTEAYEQYF. The CDR3 DNA is TGCGCCAGCAGCTATCGGACAGAGGCCTACGAGCAGTACTTC. Combining the CDR3 with reference TRBV5-1 and TRBJ2-7 gives the whole variable domain KAGVTQTPRYLIKTRGQQVTLSCSPISGHRSVSWYQQTPGQGLQFLFEYFSETQRNKGNFPGRFSGRQFSNSRSEMNVSTLELGDSALYLCASSYRTEAYEQYFGPGTRLTVT.

This clone was detected only once. As DNA, the CDR3 is TGTGCCAGCAGCTTGGCCGAGGACGGACTAAATGAGCAGTTCTTC. This translates into CASSLAEDGLNEQFF. The chain uses TRBV5-6 and TRBJ2-1; the D gene is possibly TRBD2 (6 bases). Germline V gene data show CDR1 as SGHDT and CDR2 as YYEEEE. The germline V and J ends were trimmed by 0 bases and 7 bases, with 14 bases remaining between them. CDR3 length: 15 residues.